The source of this T cell receptor beta chain is a study of blood T cell repertoires in COVID-19. Overall study context: The study drew acute and convalescent COVID-19 samples from the United States, Italy and Spain. From T cells, B-cell-depleted T cells, or PBMCs came the material, which was cDNA or gDNA.

CDR3 length equals 12 residues. CDR1 is SGHRS and CDR2 is YFSETQ in the germline V gene. J was trimmed by 6 bases and V by 4 bases; bases with no gene match: 3. The authors' processing: Estimated nucleated cell counts came from reference gene primer amplification. Profiling relied on immunoSEQ multiplex PCR, and the TCRdb table lists in-frame clones only, not all of them. V and J calls and clone size follow that table, whereas D and trimming were derived from the DNA. This sample has 100,000 to 150,000 clones; 60% to 80% occur once, and the top ten carry more than 5.5%. This clone was found a few times. Other nucleotide sequences in the sample specify the same CDR3.

This rearrangement joins TRBV5-1 to TRBJ1-2, with TRBD1 matching over 7 bases. The clonotype was recovered from a man in his sixties with acute or convalescent COVID-19. Sequencing input: peripheral blood. The CDR3 nucleotides are TGCGCCAGCAGCCGAGACAGGGATGGCTACACCTTC. This codes for CASSRDRDGYTF.